Listed below are T cell receptor beta chains from one sample, sequenced in a study of T-cell reconstitution after alpha-beta-depleted transplantation in children. In TCRdb, the PCR reads were re-called with MiXCR into one record per CDR3 protein. This table holds about a million distinct CDR3 sequences, under 30% found once. Source: PBMCs, mostly from graft donor cells, taken 360 days after TCRalphabeta/CD19-depleted stem cell transplant. These receptors all come from a boy younger than two who had a stem cell transplant for SCID, so the T cells may come from the graft donor. CDR3s include the opening cysteine and the closing phenylalanine or tryptophan. The order of the fields is V gene, J gene, clone size, D gene, CDR3 protein, CDR3 DNA. A D gene is named only where the DNA matches it firmly. Not all rows give a size; the values are once, few, many and, for expanded clones, a class.

TRBV7-9,TRBJ2-1,few,.,CASSFSPRTYNEQFF,TGTGCCAGCAGCTTTTCACCCAGAACCTACAATGAGCAGTTCTTC
TRBV15,TRBJ2-7,few,.,CATSTPGQPYEQYF,TGTGCCACCAGCACTCCGGGACAACCCTACGAGCAGTACTTC
TRBV7-2,TRBJ2-1,.,TRBD2,CASSLGLAGSDEQFF,TGTGCCAGCAGCCTCGGACTAGCGGGGTCGGATGAGCAGTTCTTC
TRBV6-5,TRBJ2-5,.,.,CASSYSTGTGETQYF,TGTGCCAGCAGTTACTCTACAGGGACGGGAGAGACCCAGTACTTC
TRBV28,TRBJ2-1,.,TRBD1,CASSLGTATYNEQFF,TGTGCCAGCAGTTTGGGGACAGCAACCTACAATGAGCAGTTCTTC
TRBV4-3,TRBJ2-1,.,.,CASSQDVGGRFSGEQFF,TGCGCCAGCAGCCAAGATGTCGGGGGCCGGTTTTCGGGTGAGCAGTTCTTC
TRBV20-1,TRBJ2-1,.,TRBD2,CSARGLAGGHNEQFF,TGCAGTGCTAGGGGGTTAGCGGGGGGGCACAATGAGCAGTTCTTC
TRBV5-1,TRBJ2-7,few,.,CASSLAGGLPYEQYF,TGCGCCAGCAGCTTGGCGGGGGGCCTCCCCTACGAGCAGTACTTC
TRBV12-3/TRBV12-4,TRBJ2-3,.,.,CASASVGTDTQYF,TGTGCCAGCGCTTCCGTCGGCACAGATACGCAGTATTTT
TRBV29-1,TRBJ1-1,.,.,CSVEGRTAKLAFF,TGCAGCGTTGAAGGTCGGACAGCGAAGCTGGCTTTCTTT
TRBV6-5,TRBJ2-3,.,.,CASSYRDSVTDTQYF,TGTGCCAGCAGTTACCGGGACTCCGTCACAGATACGCAGTATTTT
TRBV4-1,TRBJ2-5,few,.,CASSHPLEGGKTQYF,TGCGCCAGCAGCCACCCTTTAGAGGGTGGGAAGACCCAGTACTTC
TRBV12-3/TRBV12-4,TRBJ2-7,.,.,CASSWQVYYEQYF,TGTGCCAGCAGTTGGCAGGTATACTACGAGCAGTACTTC
TRBV20-1,TRBJ2-4,few,.,CSARGGMAKNIQYF,TGCAGTGCGAGAGGAGGGATGGCCAAAAACATTCAGTACTTC
TRBV7-9,TRBJ1-5,.,.,CASSDDAIQPQHF,TGTGCCAGCAGCGACGATGCAATTCAGCCCCAGCATTTT
TRBV9,TRBJ2-5,many,.,CASSVAGTLGETQYF,TGTGCCAGCAGCGTGGCAGGGACCCTGGGGGAGACCCAGTACTTC
TRBV5-1,TRBJ1-1,few,.,CASSLNGGLNTEAFF,TGCGCCAGCAGCCTGAACGGGGGGCTAAACACTGAAGCTTTCTTT
TRBV6-7,TRBJ2-1,.,.,CASSPTEYNEQFF,TGTGCCAGCAGTCCGACAGAATACAATGAGCAGTTCTTC
TRBV29-1,TRBJ1-2,.,.,CSARREDVYGYTF,TGCAGCGCCCGGCGGGAGGACGTCTATGGCTACACCTTC
TRBV20-1,TRBJ1-5,once,.,CSAGRWDINQPQHF,TGCAGTGCTGGGAGGTGGGACATCAATCAGCCCCAGCATTTT
TRBV12-3/TRBV12-4,TRBJ1-1,few,.,CASSRPGVTNTEAFF,TGTGCCAGCAGTCGACCAGGGGTTACGAACACTGAAGCTTTCTTT
TRBV28,TRBJ2-6,.,.,CASSPPQTSGANVLIF,TGTGCCAGCAGTCCCCCTCAGACCTCTGGGGCCAACGTCCTGATTTTC
TRBV30,TRBJ1-6,.,.,CAWSVGVENSPLHF,TGTGCCTGGAGTGTAGGGGTAGAGAATTCACCCCTCCACTTT
TRBV28,TRBJ1-4,.,.,CASCPVGAEEKLFF,TGTGCCAGCTGCCCAGTGGGAGCGGAGGAAAAACTGTTTTTT
TRBV6-2/TRBV6-3,TRBJ2-2,.,TRBD1,CASSPRPGTGTGELFF,TGTGCCAGCAGTCCACGTCCCGGGACAGGGACCGGGGAGCTGTTTTTT
TRBV4-1,TRBJ2-5,many,.,CASSQDQGVGETQYF,TGCGCCAGCAGCCAAGATCAGGGAGTAGGAGAGACCCAGTACTTC
TRBV7-2,TRBJ2-3,.,.,CASSLGGRQSDTQYF,TGTGCCAGCAGCTTAGGAGGTCGACAGTCCGATACGCAGTATTTT
TRBV5-1,TRBJ2-3,.,.,CASASGPGDTQYF,TGCGCCAGCGCTTCTGGGCCTGGAGATACGCAGTATTTT
TRBV27,TRBJ1-2,.,TRBD1,CASSSPGTAHGYTF,TGTGCCAGCAGTTCCCCCGGGACAGCTCATGGCTACACCTTC